This TCR beta chain was documented in a study of blood T cell repertoires in COVID-19. About the study: Samples taken during acute and convalescent COVID-19 were collected in the United States, Italy and Spain. PBMCs, B-cell-depleted T cells, or T cells provided the cDNA or gDNA that made up the material.

In its sample, this clone was seen once. Per the original data handling: Scientists estimated how many nucleated cells there were by amplifying reference gene primers. Here immunoSEQ multiplex PCR was the method, and the copy in TCRdb shows in-frame clones only, minus some. V, J and clone size are those of that table, while D and trimming were read from the DNA. In the table there are fewer than 350,000 clones, more than 70% of which are singletons. The sequencing input was peripheral blood. The receptor was derived from a woman aged 50 to 65 who had recovered from COVID-19.

CDR3 sequence (DNA): TGTGCCTGGAGCGTTCGTTATACGCAGTATTTT. Translating gives CAWSVRYTQYF. This chain joins TRBV30 and TRBJ2-3, with D hard to call. Germline lookup yields CDR1 GTSNPN and CDR2 SVGIG (reference sequence). V lost 3 bases, J lost 7 bases, and 8 bases lay in between. This CDR3 has 11 residues.